Below, one T cell receptor (beta chain) is given with its context. Its antigen remains unidentified. The sample comes from a study of CD8 T cells in ankylosing spondylitis. Study results and limitations: There were earlier reports of some motif variants in reactive arthritis synovial fluid and blood. Blood of patients with ankylosing spondylitis appeared to be characterized by a TCR beta motif of several highly homologous variants.

V trimming: 0 bases; J trimming: 7 bases; junction bases outside the gene matches: 5. The CDR3 covers 15 residues. Per the germline V gene, CDR1 is SGHRS and CDR2 is YFSETQ. TCRdb recomputed calls from the 5' RACE reads with MiXCR, one row per CDR3 protein. The data show 25,000 to 30,000 distinct CDR3 sequences, 7.9% seen once. The TCR sequence derives from a male donor with ankylosing spondylitis or in good health (not recorded which). This sequence joins TRBV5-1 and TRBJ2-1; 9 bases align to TRBD1. The sample was blood. The CDR3 DNA follows: TGCGCCAGCAGCTTGGCCGGGACAGGGATTAATGAGCAGTTCTTC. As protein: CASSLAGTGINEQFF. Based on the CDR3 plus reference TRBV5-1 and TRBJ2-1, the full variable domain is KAGVTQTPRYLIKTRGQQVTLSCSPISGHRSVSWYQQTPGQGLQFLFEYFSETQRNKGNFPGRFSGRQFSNSRSEMNVSTLELGDSALYLCASSLAGTGINEQFFGPGTRLTVL.